The clone carrying this TCR beta chain has at least ten counts. Its matching antigen is unknown. Every patient was untreated before thyroid surgery. The data stem from a study of metastatic and nonmetastatic thyroid tumors. Turning to the study itself: From malignant and benign thyroid patients, repertoires in blood and in tumor or nodule tissue were compared. Whole-study findings and limits: Significantly greater TCR beta diversity was reportedly found in malignant thyroid tumors than in benign nodules (in blood and tumor).

How the authors handled the data: A classifier of distant metastasis in papillary thyroid cancer was built from CDR3 differences (across clinicopathological groups). TCRdb re-called clones from the PCR reads using MiXCR. The V and J calls were determined by TCRdb, not by the authors. The sample carries tens of thousands of clones, more than 20% recorded once. The sequenced sample consisted of blood. The source is a male donor with papillary thyroid cancer or a benign thyroid nodule (not recorded which). Some clones in this sample may be carry-over from other donors' samples.

The DNA for the CDR3 is TGTGCCAGCAGCTTGGCCCCGGTGGGGTCGGGGTATGGCTACACCTTC. The encoded protein is CASSLAPVGSGYGYTF. This rearrangement joins TRBV5-5 to TRBJ1-2, with D unclear. CDR1 is SGHKS and CDR2 is YYEKEE in the germline V gene (reference sequence). The CDR3 covers 16 residues. Trimming left V 0 bases short and J 5 bases short, with 17 bases between.